These 26 T cell receptor beta chains originate from one sample sequenced in a study of CD8+CD57+ T cells in acquired aplastic anemia. It was patients with CD8+CD57+ cell expansion by flow cytometry who were chosen for sequencing. TCR beta VDJ and CDR3 profiling used genomic DNA as template. MiXCR, applied by TCRdb to the reads, yields one record per CDR3 protein. In the table there are 200,000 or so distinct CDR3 sequences, 65% of which are singletons. The sequenced sample consisted of sorted CD4+, CD8+, or CD8+CD57+ T cells (not recorded which) from PBMCs. The receptors derive from a human donor with aplastic anemia.

This clonotype appeared a few times. The chain links TRBV15 to TRBJ1-1; 9 bases map to TRBD1. J gave up 2 bases and V 2 bases, and 21 bases lay outside the gene matches. This CDR3 is 21 amino acids long. Germline lookup yields CDR1 LNHNV and CDR2 YYDKDF (reference sequence). In nucleotides, the CDR3 is TGTGCCACCAGCAGACCATTTCCGGGACAGGGTGCAGTTTCGGGTAACACTGAAGCTTTCTTT. It specifies CATSRPFPGQGAVSGNTEAFF.

The chain employs TRBV7-8 and TRBJ2-1; 8 bases align to TRBD2. The CDR3 contains 15 residues. The ends lost 8 bases at V and 5 bases at J; junction bases unmatched: 11. Germline CDR1 reads SGHVS; CDR2 reads FQNEAQ. CDR3 sequence (DNA): TGTGCCAGCCGGCGGGGGGCTACCTTAGACAATGAGCAGTTCTTC. Translated: CASRRGATLDNEQFF.

V gene TRBV7-2 combines with J gene TRBJ1-5; TRBD1 is a possible D gene (6 bases). Trimming left V 2 bases short and J 8 bases short, with 10 bases between. The CDR3 consists of 13 residues. The germline V gene encodes CDR1 SGHTA and CDR2 FQGNSA. The CDR3 DNA reads TGTGCCAGCAGCTTAACAGGGTCGGAGCCCCAGCATTTT. This encodes CASSLTGSEPQHF.

This chain uses TRBV7-2 with TRBJ1-1; D is ambiguous. The germline V gene has CDR1 SGHTA and CDR2 FQGNSA. The CDR3 is made up of 16 amino acids. Trimming took 3 bases from V and 7 from J, leaving 21 bases between them. CDR3 sequence: CASSLAAVGLGGEAFF. CDR3 DNA sequence: TGTGCCAGCAGCTTGGCAGCGGTCGGCCTCGGCGGTGAAGCTTTCTTT.

The chain couples TRBV19 to TRBJ2-1; the D gene is possibly TRBD2 (6 bases). CDR3 length: 14 amino acids. The germline V gene has CDR1 LNHDA and CDR2 SQIVND (reference sequence). The V gene lost 4 bases and the J gene lost 9 bases, with 16 bases spanning the gap. CDR3 coding DNA: TGTGCCAGTAGTAAGAGGGGCCCCGGGAGTGAGCAGTTCTTC. Protein product: CASSKRGPGSEQFF.

This clonotype was seen many times. The rearrangement links TRBV4-1 to TRBJ2-7; a possible D gene is TRBD2 (6 bases). Germline V gene lookup returns CDR1 MGHRA and CDR2 YSYEKL. The CDR3 sequence is 15 residues long. V lost 0 bases to trimming and J lost 3 bases, with 12 bases between them. CDR3 amino acids: CASSQEPGEHYEQYF. The CDR3 DNA follows: TGCGCCAGCAGCCAAGAACCGGGAGAGCACTACGAGCAGTACTTC.

The rearrangement links TRBV20-1 to TRBJ1-2, with TRBD1 identical over 10 bases. The ends lost 4 bases at V and 8 bases at J; junction bases unmatched: 13. CDR1 is DFQATT and CDR2 is SNEGSKA in the germline V gene (reference sequence). The CDR3 covers 15 residues. The CDR3 sequence is CSATGQGGELSGYTF. The DNA for the CDR3 is TGCAGTGCTACCGGACAGGGGGGCGAGTTAAGCGGCTACACCTTC.

This clonotype showed up many times. The rearrangement joins TRBV20-1 to TRBJ2-7, with 7 bases identical to TRBD1. Germline trimming cut 1 base from V and 6 bases from J; bases unmatched to any gene: 9. CDR1 is DFQATT and CDR2 is SNEGSKA in the germline V gene (reference sequence). The CDR3 loop spans 14 amino acids. In DNA form, the CDR3 reads TGCAGTGCTAGAGGCAGACAGGGCGTCGGCGAGCAGTACTTC. Its protein product is CSARGRQGVGEQYF.

This sequence joins TRBV7-9 and TRBJ2-1; D call uncertain. V dropped 8 bases and J dropped 8 bases, with 7 bases sitting between them. The CDR3 covers 10 residues. CDR1 and CDR2 from the germline V gene are SEHNR and FQNEAQ (reference sequence). The CDR3 sequence: CASANDEQFF. DNA of the CDR3: TGTGCCAGCGCAAACGATGAGCAGTTCTTC.

Of note for this clonotype: Relative to the germline gene, one junction end is altered; a read error may explain this. The chain employs TRBV19 and TRBJ1-2; D might be TRBD1 (5 bases). There are 15 residues in the CDR3. Germline CDR1 LNHDA, CDR2 SQIVND (reference sequence). The DNA of the CDR3 is TGTGCCAGTAGTATGCGAAGACAGTACGACTATGGCTGCACCTTC. Encoded protein: CASSMRRQYDYGCTF.

The J gene is TRBJ2-7, the V gene TRBV15; D is uncertain. V dropped 3 bases and J dropped 4 bases, with 16 bases sitting between them. The CDR3 totals 15 residues. Germline values: CDR1 LNHNV, CDR2 YYDKDF (reference sequence). The CDR3 DNA is TGTGCCACCAGCAGCTTCGGCGGTCCCCCTTACGAGCAGTACTTC. Its translation: CATSSFGGPPYEQYF.

The V and J genes are TRBV29-1 and TRBJ2-1, with D perhaps matching TRBD2 (5 bases). In germline, CDR1 is SQVTM, CDR2 ANQGSEA. This CDR3 region has 14 residues. Trimming removed 4 bases at V and 6 bases at J, with 16 bases between. The CDR3 here is CSVVLGNLGNEQFF. In nucleotides, the CDR3 is TGCAGCGTTGTACTCGGGAACTTGGGCAATGAGCAGTTCTTC.

The chain links TRBV2 to TRBJ2-7; 8 nucleotides agree with TRBD2. The CDR3 has 14 amino acids. CDR1 and CDR2 (germline): SNHLY, FYNNEI. The V segment lost 7 bases and the J segment 3 bases; nucleotides outside the gene matches: 8. The CDR3 region has the DNA TGTGCCAGCATCCCGGGACTAGGGTTCTACGAGCAGTACTTC. This sequence encodes CASIPGLGFYEQYF.

This chain joins TRBV29-1 and TRBJ1-1; TRBD1 is a possible D gene (5 bases). The V and J ends lost 7 bases and 12 bases respectively, with 21 bases between them. The CDR3 loop spans 12 amino acids. Germline V gene data show CDR1 as SQVTM and CDR2 as ANQGSEA. The CDR3 sequence: CSAQGPGVVTFF. In DNA, the CDR3 is TGCAGCGCCCAGGGACCGGGGGTGGTAACTTTCTTT.

The chain couples TRBV24-1 to TRBJ2-3; D is undetermined. The CDR3 contains 12 residues. Trimming took off 4 bases at V and 6 bases at J, with 7 bases between the two ends. In germline, CDR1 is KGHDR, CDR2 SFDVKD. CDR3 sequence reads: CATSDTLDTQYF. The CDR3 DNA reads as TGTGCCACCAGTGACACGCTTGATACGCAGTATTTT.

V is TRBV24-1 and J is TRBJ1-5, with D tentatively TRBD1 (6 bases). Germline values: CDR1 KGHDR, CDR2 SFDVKD. The CDR3 is 15 amino acids. Trimming took 5 bases from V and 0 from J, leaving 10 bases between them. CDR3 in DNA: TGTGCCACCAGTGCAGGACAGAATAGCAATCAGCCCCAGCATTTT. Amino acids: CATSAGQNSNQPQHF.

This clonotype was detected once. The J gene is TRBJ2-1, the V gene TRBV20-1, with 10 positions matching TRBD2. After removal of 4 bases from V and 3 bases from J, the junction contained 3 bases not matched to a gene. The length of the CDR3 is 14 residues. Germline-derived CDR1 and CDR2 are DFQATT and SNEGSKA (reference sequence). CDR3 DNA: TGCAGTGCTATAGGACTAGCGGACTACAATGAGCAGTTCTTC. Its translation: CSAIGLADYNEQFF.

The chain carries TRBV9 and TRBJ2-7; 8 bases are shared with TRBD1. The end of the DNA is better explained by TRBJ2-5, so the J call may be wrong. The CDR3 is made up of 13 amino acids. Germline assignment: CDR1 SGDLS and CDR2 YYNGEE. As DNA, the CDR3 is TGTGCCAGCAGCGCACAGGGGGTGGAGACCCAGTACTTC. Its protein product is CASSAQGVETQYF.

As DNA, the CDR3 is TGCAGTGCTAGAGACTCCACATCTAGCGGGAGCACAGATACGCAGTATTTT. Protein sequence: CSARDSTSSGSTDTQYF. The chain has TRBV20-1 and TRBJ2-3, with 8 nucleotides matching TRBD2. CDR1 is DFQATT and CDR2 is SNEGSKA in the germline V gene (reference sequence). The CDR3 covers 17 residues. J gave up 0 bases and V 0 bases, and 8 bases lay outside the gene matches.

This clonotype came up a few times. The chain recombines TRBV29-1 with TRBJ1-2; D is undetermined. The germline V and J ends were trimmed by 4 bases and 4 bases, with 7 bases remaining between them. This CDR3 region has 11 residues. Germline loops: CDR1 SQVTM, CDR2 ANQGSEA. The CDR3 nucleotides are TGCAGCGTTGTGACATTCTATGGCTACACCTTC. It encodes CSVVTFYGYTF.

The chain has TRBV19 and TRBJ2-1; 11 positions agree with TRBD2. Unmatched junction bases numbered 3, after V lost 8 bases and J lost 0 bases. From germline, CDR1 is LNHDA and CDR2 SQIVND (reference sequence). The CDR3 is 15 residues long. DNA for the CDR3: TGTGCCAGTTATAGCGGGGGGGGCTCCTACAATGAGCAGTTCTTC. This codes for CASYSGGGSYNEQFF.

The V call is TRBV6-6, the J call TRBJ1-1, with D unclear. Per the germline V gene, CDR1 is MNHNY and CDR2 is SVGAGI (reference sequence). The V end was cut by 2 bases, the J end by 6 bases, with 7 bases between. The CDR3 is 12 residues long. The CDR3 region is CASSYRVPEAFF. CDR3 sequence (DNA): TGTGCCAGCAGTTACCGGGTTCCTGAAGCTTTCTTT.

V gene TRBV7-6 combines with J gene TRBJ2-7; no firm D call. The CDR3 runs 13 residues. V dropped 3 bases and J dropped 1 base, with 7 bases sitting between them. Looked up from germline, CDR1 is SGHVS and CDR2 is FNYEAQ. CDR3 in amino acids: CASSLPPSYEQYF. CDR3 DNA sequence: TGTGCCAGCAGCTTGCCACCATCCTACGAGCAGTACTTC.

The chain uses TRBV7-9 and TRBJ2-5; 15 nucleotides match TRBD2. CDR1 and CDR2 from the germline V gene are SEHNR and FQNEAQ (reference sequence). This CDR3 comprises 16 residues. With 2 bases clipped from V and 5 bases from J, the junction kept 3 bases outside the gene matches. In DNA, the CDR3 is TGTGCCAGCAGCTTAAGGACTAGCGGGGGGGGTGAGACCCAGTACTTC. It encodes CASSLRTSGGGETQYF.

This clonotype has just a few counts. The chain recombines TRBV7-9 with TRBJ1-2, with D possibly being TRBD1 (5 bases). The CDR3 is made up of 13 amino acids. Trimming took 1 base from V and 7 from J, leaving 10 bases between them. In germline, CDR1 is SEHNR, CDR2 FQNEAQ (reference sequence). CDR3 sequence reads: CASSLVPGPGYTF. CDR3 nucleotide sequence: TGTGCCAGCAGCTTAGTTCCGGGGCCTGGCTACACCTTC.

V and J are TRBV9 and TRBJ2-7; TRBD1 agrees at 7 bases. Germline-derived CDR1 and CDR2 are SGDLS and YYNGEE. There are 14 residues in the CDR3. J gave up 3 bases and V 3 bases, and 6 bases lay outside the gene matches. The CDR3 DNA reads as TGTGCCAGCAGCGAGGGGGCTGACGGCTACGAGCAGTACTTC. Its protein product is CASSEGADGYEQYF.